This TCR beta chain was captured by sequencing in a study of cytomegalovirus exposure and HLA in healthy donors. About the research overall: A later analysis reported the approximately 120 validation repertoires used the same platform as the approximately 670 first-cohort repertoires.

Concerning this clone: Its antigen remains unidentified.

J was trimmed by 2 bases and V by 0 bases; bases with no gene match: 7. This CDR3 spans 17 amino acids. Germline values: CDR1 MGHRA, CDR2 YSYEKL. The donors were part of the validation cohort, which consisted of 120 subjects and was separate from the first cohort of 666 subjects. Broader study findings: Most TCRs appeared rarely, but some public TCRs recurred in many donors. Diagnosis of cytomegalovirus status made by the classifier reportedly showed high specificity and sensitivity.

Clones were read by immunoSEQ multiplex PCR, and TCRdb kept only the in-frame ones, dropping some. Here the sample spans about 73,000 clones, over 85% being singletons. The chain couples TRBV4-1 to TRBJ2-7; 10 bases agree with TRBD1. Material: PBMCs. This sequence was found in a woman aged 18-29 years in good health and CMV-seropositive. This CDR3 reads CASSQDRQTGGTYEQYF. CDR3 nucleotides: TGCGCCAGCAGCCAAGATAGACAGACAGGGGGCACCTACGAGCAGTACTTC.